The present T cell receptor beta chain was sequenced within a study of blood T cells in healthy people across ages. The CDR3 is 13 residues long. Germline V gene data show CDR1 as SQVTM and CDR2 as ANQGSEA. Study-wide results and limits: Conclusively comparing naive with antigen-experienced cells was impossible with unsorted PBMCs.

Turning to this clonotype: Its cognate antigen is unknown. Possible read error: a much larger clone is one base away.

The second PCR ran roughly 6 to 11 cycles with a sample-barcoded 5' primer and J-beta primers. Each CDR3 protein is one row after TCRdb ran MiXCR on the 5' RACE reads. The sample shows over 1,500,000 distinct CDR3 sequences, about 49% of them seen only once. The specimen sequenced was blood. This receptor was identified in a woman aged 40 to 55 in good health. V is TRBV29-1 and J is TRBJ2-4; D is perhaps TRBD1 (6 bases). The end of the DNA aligns better with TRBJ2-7, so the J call may be wrong. This CDR3 reads CSVSGTSFSEQYF. The CDR3 nucleotides are TGCAGCGTGTCCGGGACAAGTTTCAGCGAGCAGTACTTC.